What follows are 28 T cell receptor beta chains derived from one specimen sequenced in a study of neurological immune-mediated disorders. TCRdb re-derived calls from the 5' RACE reads in MiXCR, one entry per CDR3 protein. Counted here are about 59,000 distinct CDR3 sequences, 9.5% to 15% occurring once; the ten biggest clones make up roughly 10%. Material: PBMCs. The receptor source for this set is a woman aged 55-70 years with HTLV-1-associated myelopathy (HAM/TSP).

This clonotype was observed at least ten times. This sequence joins TRBV5-1 and TRBJ1-2, with 12 nucleotides matching TRBD1. In germline, CDR1 is SGHRS, CDR2 YFSETQ. This CDR3 contains 16 residues. V lost 2 bases and J lost 6; bases outside the gene matches: 8. DNA for the CDR3: TGCGCCAGCAGCTTCTCCCCGGGACAGGGGGCGGATGGCTACACCTTC. As protein: CASSFSPGQGADGYTF.

This clonotype was recorded many times. This sequence joins TRBV5-1 and TRBJ2-3; no definite D call. Germline V gives CDR1 SGHRS, CDR2 YFSETQ. The CDR3 spans 14 residues. Trimming pared 3 bases from V and 7 bases from J, leaving 15 bases between. The chain's CDR3 is CASSWNMGKNTQYF. DNA of the CDR3: TGCGCCAGCAGCTGGAACATGGGGAAAAATACGCAGTATTTT.

There are many counts of this clonotype. The chain carries TRBV3-1 and TRBJ1-1, with D unclear. The CDR3 runs to 13 residues. CDR1 and CDR2 from the germline V gene are LGHDT and YNNKEL (reference sequence). Trimming pared 4 bases from V and 10 bases from J, leaving 16 bases between. CDR3 in amino acids: CASSPRLIGPAFF. The CDR3 region has the DNA TGTGCCAGCAGCCCCCGGCTCATCGGCCCAGCTTTCTTT.

This clonotype has ten or more counts. J is TRBJ1-1 and V is TRBV28; possibly TRBD1 for D (6 bases). Germline CDR1 is MDHEN and CDR2 is SYDVKM. The V gene lost 4 bases and the J gene lost 0 bases, with 9 bases spanning the gap. This CDR3 comprises 14 residues. DNA for the CDR3: TGTGCCAGCAGTTCGGGACACTTGAACACTGAAGCTTTCTTT. Residues: CASSSGHLNTEAFF.

This clonotype occurred many times. The genes are TRBV10-3 and TRBJ2-5; unclear D gene. The germline V and J ends were trimmed by 8 bases and 5 bases, with 15 bases remaining between them. Germline CDR1 ENHRY, CDR2 SYGVKD. This CDR3 has 13 residues. The CDR3 protein is CAIWDLEEETQYF. The CDR3 DNA sequence: TGTGCCATCTGGGATTTAGAGGAGGAGACCCAGTACTTC.

This clonotype has at least ten counts. Here the CDR3 DNA reads TGTGCCAGCAGTGAGGGGGGACTAGGGTCCTACGAGCAGTACTTC. Residues: CASSEGGLGSYEQYF. V is TRBV2 and J is TRBJ2-7; TRBD2 aligns across 8 bases. With 3 bases clipped from V and 1 base from J, the junction kept 5 bases outside the gene matches. Per the germline V gene, CDR1 is SNHLY and CDR2 is FYNNEI. CDR3 size: 15 residues. The full variable domain, with the rest looked up from reference TRBV2 and TRBJ2-7, is EPEVTQTPSHQVTQMGQEVILRCVPISNHLYFYWYRQILGQKVEFLVSFYNNEISEKSEIFDDQFSVERPDGSNFTLKIRSTKLEDSAMYFCASSEGGLGSYEQYFGPGTRLTVT.

This clonotype was picked up many times. The V call is TRBV11-3, the J call TRBJ2-1; TRBD1 is a possible D gene (5 bases). The CDR3 is 15 amino acids. V shed 1 base and J shed 9 bases, with 16 bases lying between them. Germline V gene sequence: CDR1 SGHNT, CDR2 YENEEA. The CDR3 sequence: CASSLGSNRGLEQFF. DNA of the CDR3: TGTGCCAGCAGCTTAGGCTCTAATAGGGGTCTTGAGCAGTTCTTC.

This clonotype was recorded many times. V is TRBV28 and J is TRBJ2-3; no clear D. The CDR3 sequence is 14 residues long. Germline CDR1 reads MDHEN; CDR2 reads SYDVKM. The V end lost 3 bases, the J end lost 0 bases, and 7 bases lay between the germline ends. Written as DNA, the CDR3 is TGTGCCAGCAGTTTCCGGGTTAGCACAGATACGCAGTATTTT. Protein sequence: CASSFRVSTDTQYF.

This clonotype was counted ten times or more. The chain joins TRBV27 to TRBJ2-7; D is possibly TRBD2 (5 bases). V lost 2 bases to trimming and J lost 4 bases, with 12 bases between them. There are 14 residues in the CDR3. CDR1 is MNHEY and CDR2 is SMNVEV in the germline V gene (reference sequence). DNA for the CDR3: TGTGCCAGCAGTTTAAGAGGGCCGGGGTACGAGCAGTACTTC. Translating gives CASSLRGPGYEQYF.

In this sample, this clonotype turned up many times. This chain connects TRBV7-2 to TRBJ2-7; TRBD2 aligns across 14 bases. V lost 0 bases, J lost 3 bases, and 7 bases stayed unmatched. This CDR3 comprises 18 residues. Germline V CDR1 and CDR2: SGHTA, FQGNSA. The CDR3 DNA reads as TGTGCCAGCAGCTTAGCGCGGACTAGCGGGAGGTACAACTACGAGCAGTACTTC. Protein: CASSLARTSGRYNYEQYF.

This clonotype came up many times. V is TRBV6-1 and J is TRBJ2-1; D is undetermined. The length of the CDR3 is 14 residues. Trimming removed 0 bases at V and 9 bases at J, with 12 bases between. Germline V lookup: CDR1 MNHNS, CDR2 SASEGT. This chain's CDR3 is CASSEASLKLEQFF. CDR3 bases: TGTGCCAGCAGTGAAGCCAGTTTGAAACTTGAGCAGTTCTTC.

This clonotype was seen many times. V and J are TRBV2 and TRBJ2-2; 10 nucleotides align to TRBD2. Trimming cost V 7 bases and J 3 bases; bases outside gene matches: 5. The CDR3 totals 15 residues. Germline V gene lookup returns CDR1 SNHLY and CDR2 FYNNEI. CDR3 sequence (DNA): TGTGCCAGCACCAAAGCGGGAGGGTACACCGGGGAGCTGTTTTTT. This gives the protein CASTKAGGYTGELFF.

This clonotype was picked up many times. The chain uses TRBV5-1 and TRBJ1-6; 8 nucleotides line up with TRBD1. Germline V gives CDR1 SGHRS, CDR2 YFSETQ. V dropped 4 bases and J dropped 10; count of bases not matched to a gene: 7. The CDR3 spans 14 residues. In nucleotides, the CDR3 is TGCGCCAGCAGCCAGACAGGGGTGATATCACCCCTCCACTTT. Translating gives CASSQTGVISPLHF.

Ten or more counts support this clonotype. The CDR3 sequence: CATSWASGPPQYF. CDR3 nucleotides: TGTGCCACGTCTTGGGCGTCGGGACCCCCCCAGTACTTC. The genes are TRBV6-5 and TRBJ2-5; either TRBD1 or TRBD2 may supply D (5 bases each). Germline V CDR1 and CDR2: MNHEY, SVGAGI. This CDR3 has 13 amino acids. V was pared by 10 bases and J by 9 bases, with 21 bases between.

The sample holds a few counts of this clonotype. V is TRBV5-1 and J is TRBJ1-1; D call uncertain. The length of the CDR3 is 15 residues. The V end lost 2 bases, the J end lost 1 base, and 12 bases lay between the germline ends. Germline V CDR1 and CDR2: SGHRS, YFSETQ. In DNA, the CDR3 is TGCGCCAGCAGCTTAATTGGCACCTCGAACACTGAAGCTTTCTTT. It is translated as CASSLIGTSNTEAFF.

Many counts were recorded for this clonotype. This sequence joins TRBV12-3 or TRBV12-4 and TRBJ1-1; 8 bases agree with TRBD1. The junction had 15 bases not matched to a gene; V was cut back by 7 bases and J by 11 bases. The CDR3 has 14 residues. CDR3 sequence: CASTPSQRQGRAFF. In nucleotides, the CDR3 is TGTGCCAGCACCCCAAGCCAAAGACAGGGGAGGGCTTTCTTT.

The sample holds many counts of this clonotype. This chain connects TRBV12-3 or TRBV12-4 to TRBJ1-5, with 7 bases lining up with TRBD1. The CDR3 length is 15 residues. V was clipped by 2 bases and J by 0 bases; unmatched bases: 1. The CDR3 sequence is CASSLTGVSNQPQHF. The DNA of the CDR3 is TGTGCCAGCAGTTTAACAGGGGTTAGCAATCAGCCCCAGCATTTT.

This clonotype was seen only a few times. This sequence joins TRBV29-1 and TRBJ2-6; D gene ambiguous. The V end lost 6 bases, the J end lost 6 bases, and 6 bases lay between the germline ends. The CDR3 has 11 residues. CDR1 is SQVTM, CDR2 ANQGSEA, per germline. DNA for the CDR3: TGCAGCGTAACCCAGGCCAACGTCCTGACTTTC. Protein sequence: CSVTQANVLTF. The full variable domain, rest sourced from reference TRBV29-1 and TRBJ2-6, is SAVISQKPSRDICQRGTSLTIQCQVDSQVTMMFWYRQQPGQSLTLIATANQGSEATYESGFVIDKFPISRPNLTFSTLTVSNMSPEDSSIYLCSVTQANVLTFGAGSRLTVL.

This clonotype was seen a handful of times. The chain employs TRBV29-1 and TRBJ2-1; 14 nucleotides line up with TRBD2. The V gene's germline CDR1 is SQVTM and CDR2 ANQGSEA. V trimming: 1 base; J trimming: 0 bases; junction bases outside the gene matches: 8. The CDR3 length is 19 residues. In DNA form, the CDR3 reads TGCAGCGTTGAAGGGGGACTAGCGGGAGTCTACAGCTCCTACAATGAGCAGTTCTTC. It yields the protein CSVEGGLAGVYSSYNEQFF.

This clonotype was recorded at least ten times. The rearrangement uses TRBV11-2 and TRBJ2-5, with TRBD2 matching 13 bases. The length of the CDR3 is 17 residues. With 3 bases clipped from V and 5 bases from J, the junction kept 9 bases outside the gene matches. Germline lookup yields CDR1 SGHAT and CDR2 FQNNGV. Here the CDR3 reads CASSFGTSGAWRETQYF. In nucleotides, the CDR3 is TGTGCCAGCAGCTTCGGGACTAGCGGGGCCTGGCGGGAGACCCAGTACTTC.

This clonotype was counted ten times or more. This chain joins TRBV5-1 and TRBJ2-1, with D possibly TRBD1 on 6 matching bases. Germline V gene lookup returns CDR1 SGHRS and CDR2 YFSETQ. There are 15 residues in the CDR3. Trimming left V 4 bases short and J 0 bases short, with 11 bases between. CDR3 region: CASSGGQSSYNEQFF. The CDR3 nucleotides read TGCGCCAGCAGCGGCGGACAGAGCTCCTACAATGAGCAGTTCTTC.

Ten or more counts support this clonotype. The chain uses TRBV5-1 and TRBJ1-1; 9 bases are a match to TRBD1. The V segment lost 4 bases and the J segment 1 base; nucleotides outside the gene matches: 5. Germline lookup yields CDR1 SGHRS and CDR2 YFSETQ. This CDR3 has 15 amino acids. CDR3: CASSPRTGENTEAFF. CDR3 bases: TGCGCCAGCAGCCCCAGGACAGGGGAGAACACTGAAGCTTTCTTT.

This clonotype was found many times. The chain links TRBV3-1 to TRBJ1-3; no definite D call. This CDR3 has 16 residues. The germline V and J ends were trimmed by 0 bases and 4 bases, with 13 bases remaining between them. CDR1 and CDR2 from the germline V gene are LGHDT and YNNKEL (reference sequence). CDR3 region: CASSQERKRSGNTIYF. The CDR3 nucleotides read TGTGCCAGCAGCCAAGAAAGAAAGAGGTCGGGAAACACCATATATTTT. The whole variable domain, filled in from reference TRBV3-1 and TRBJ1-3, reads DTAVSQTPKYLVTQMGNDKSIKCEQNLGHDTMYWYKQDSKKFLKIMFSYNNKELIINETVPNRFSPKSPDKAHLNLHINSLELGDSAVYFCASSQERKRSGNTIYFGEGSWLTVV.

In this sample, this clonotype turned up many times. The chain has TRBV25-1 and TRBJ2-1, with 11 bases matching TRBD2. There are 16 residues in the CDR3. The germline V gene encodes CDR1 MGHDK and CDR2 SYGVNS. The J segment lost 10 bases and the V segment lost 4 bases, leaving 12 bases of the junction unmatched. CDR3 loop: CASSAPGLAGGLEQFF. CDR3 bases: TGTGCCAGCAGTGCACCTGGTCTAGCGGGAGGTCTGGAGCAGTTCTTC.

This clonotype has a count of ten or more. This rearrangement joins TRBV6-6 to TRBJ2-7, with TRBD2 matching over 11 bases. This CDR3 has 13 residues. V gave up 5 bases and J gave up 3 bases; unmatched junction bases: 0. Germline assignment: CDR1 MNHNY and CDR2 SVGAGI (reference sequence). The CDR3 DNA follows: TGTGCCAGCAGTGGGACTAGCGGCTACGAGCAGTACTTC. Protein sequence: CASSGTSGYEQYF.

The rearrangement links TRBV7-9 to TRBJ2-1; 11 bases map to TRBD1. Germline CDR1 reads SEHNR; CDR2 reads FQNEAQ (reference sequence). After removal of 5 bases from V and 8 bases from J, the junction contained 8 bases not matched to a gene. This CDR3 spans 15 amino acids. For the CDR3, the DNA is TGTGCCAGCAGCCCGGGACAGGGGGGTTCGGATGAGCAGTTCTTC. It encodes CASSPGQGGSDEQFF.

This clonotype was recorded many times. The rearrangement joins TRBV5-6 to TRBJ2-5; TRBD1 matches at 10 bases. J lost 0 bases, V lost 3 bases, and 2 bases had no gene match. CDR3 length: 15 amino acids. Germline V lookup: CDR1 SGHDT, CDR2 YYEEEE. The CDR3 loop is CASSWGQGYQETQYF. CDR3 in DNA: TGTGCCAGCAGCTGGGGACAGGGGTACCAAGAGACCCAGTACTTC.

This clonotype was counted at least ten times. The chain couples TRBV29-1 to TRBJ2-1, with 8 bases lining up with TRBD2. Germline CDR1 is SQVTM and CDR2 is ANQGSEA. Trimming at V came to 7 bases and at J to 4 bases, leaving 6 bases not matched to a gene. CDR3 length: 13 amino acids. The CDR3 sequence is CSATSATYNEQFF. As DNA, the CDR3 is TGCAGCGCGACTAGCGCGACGTACAATGAGCAGTTCTTC.